This TCR beta chain was profiled in a study of CD8+CD57+ T cells in acquired aplastic anemia. As regards this clonotype: One junction end does not reproduce the germline sequence, and a read error may be involved.

The CDR3 length is 13 residues. The germline V gene encodes CDR1 SGDLS and CDR2 YYNGEE. Sequencing involved patients with CD8+CD57+ cell expansion previously shown by flow cytometry. TCR beta VDJ and CDR3 profiling used genomic DNA as template. Each CDR3 protein is one row after TCRdb ran MiXCR on the reads. The table lists approximately 120,000 distinct CDR3 sequences, 30% to 45% of them singletons, with approximately 2.6% in the top ten. Input material: sorted CD4+, CD8+, or CD8+CD57+ T cells (not recorded which) from PBMCs. The receptor comes from a human donor with aplastic anemia. This chain connects TRBV9 to TRBJ1-6, with D unclear. The CDR3: CAGSPRDSSPLHF. In DNA form, the CDR3 reads TGTGCCGGCAGCCCCCGGGATTCTTCACCCCTCCACTTT.